Shown below are 26 T cell receptor beta chains from a single sample sequenced in a study of T cell repertoires in cytomegalovirus infection. MiXCR was run by TCRdb on the reads, yielding one entry per CDR3 protein. Of about 230,000 distinct CDR3 sequences in the sample, 22% were seen once. The source material was CD8+ T cells from PBMCs. These receptors came from a human donor in good health (CMV status not recorded). Some clones in this sample may be carry-over from other donors' samples.

The chain recombines TRBV27 with TRBJ2-1; 8 bases align to TRBD1. V was clipped by 3 bases and J by 3 bases; unmatched bases: 4. The CDR3 sequence is 15 residues long. In germline, CDR1 is MNHEY, CDR2 SMNVEV (reference sequence). CDR3 sequence (DNA): TGTGCCAGCAGTTTCCAGGGGGCCGTCTACAATGAGCAGTTCTTC. This encodes CASSFQGAVYNEQFF.

The CDR3 spells CASSLGSVGNEQFF. CDR3 nucleotide sequence: TGTGCCAGCAGCTTGGGTAGCGTCGGCAATGAGCAGTTCTTC. The rearrangement uses TRBV7-9 and TRBJ2-1; TRBD2 might be the D (5 bases). The CDR3 covers 14 residues. The V and J ends lost 3 bases and 6 bases respectively, with 12 bases between them. Germline assignment: CDR1 SEHNR and CDR2 FQNEAQ (reference sequence).

This clonotype was detected ten times or more. V usage is TRBV27 and J usage is TRBJ2-3; D is undetermined. CDR3 length equals 14 residues. CDR1 MNHEY and CDR2 SMNVEV come from the germline V gene (reference sequence). Trimming removed 5 bases at V and 6 bases at J, with 15 bases between. The CDR3 protein is CASSPNPLVDTQYF. The CDR3 DNA reads TGTGCCAGCAGTCCCAACCCCCTAGTTGATACGCAGTATTTT.

This clonotype has ten or more counts. V and J are TRBV7-8 and TRBJ2-5; TRBD1 aligns across 8 bases. Germline V gives CDR1 SGHVS, CDR2 FQNEAQ. This CDR3 contains 15 residues. Trimming cost V 2 bases and J 4 bases; bases outside gene matches: 6. The CDR3 DNA reads as TGTGCCAGCAGCTTATGGGGGACAGGAGGAGAGACCCAGTACTTC. This sequence encodes CASSLWGTGGETQYF.

This clonotype showed up many times. J is TRBJ2-3 and V is TRBV28; possibly TRBD1 for D (6 bases). The CDR3 length is 14 residues. Germline V gene sequence: CDR1 MDHEN, CDR2 SYDVKM. V lost 6 bases and J lost 2, with 12 bases in between. This CDR3 is CASSQGQFTDTQYF. DNA for the CDR3: TGTGCCAGCAGCCAAGGACAGTTCACAGATACGCAGTATTTT.

This clonotype was counted many times. V gene TRBV4-1 combines with J gene TRBJ2-2; D gene uncertain. The CDR3 runs to 19 residues. Per germline, CDR1 MGHRA and CDR2 YSYEKL. Trimming stripped 0 bases from V and 0 bases from J, with 17 bases between. This chain's CDR3 is CASSQDGFPGSTNTGELFF. The CDR3 region has the DNA TGCGCCAGCAGCCAAGACGGATTCCCCGGATCCACGAACACCGGGGAGCTGTTTTTT.

This clonotype showed up just once. The chain carries TRBV20-1 and TRBJ2-7; D remains unclear. Germline V gene lookup returns CDR1 DFQATT and CDR2 SNEGSKA (reference sequence). Between the trimmed V and J ends, which lost 6 bases and 1 base, there was a span of 16 bases. The CDR3 loop spans 14 amino acids. CDR3 sequence: CSANLLDGSYEQYF. The CDR3 DNA is TGCAGTGCCAATCTTTTAGATGGGTCCTACGAGCAGTACTTC.

This clonotype was counted a few times. The V gene is TRBV6-1, the J gene TRBJ2-1; 9 bases are shared with TRBD2. This CDR3 has 15 amino acids. J was trimmed by 4 bases and V by 6 bases; bases with no gene match: 7. The germline gives CDR1 MNHNS, CDR2 SASEGT. CDR3 residues: CASSALAGLYNEQFF. The CDR3 DNA reads as TGTGCCAGCAGCGCTCTAGCGGGGCTTTACAATGAGCAGTTCTTC.

This clonotype was found many times. V is TRBV7-2 and J is TRBJ2-3, with 9 bases matching TRBD1. The CDR3 sequence is 16 residues long. After removal of 5 bases from V and 0 bases from J, the junction contained 6 bases not matched to a gene. The V gene's germline CDR1 is SGHTA and CDR2 FQGNSA. Here the CDR3 DNA reads TGTGCCAGCAGCACCACGACAGGGGGAAGCACAGATACGCAGTATTTT. Translated: CASSTTTGGSTDTQYF.

In this sample, this clonotype turned up many times. This chain joins TRBV5-6 and TRBJ1-2; a weak D match, TRBD1 (6 bases). CDR3 length: 16 residues. CDR1 SGHDT and CDR2 YYEEEE come from the germline V gene. Trimming left V 7 bases short and J 2 bases short, with 21 bases between. This CDR3 reads CASETQNRDTNYGYTF. The CDR3 nucleotides read TGTGCCAGCGAGACGCAAAACCGGGACACCAACTATGGCTACACCTTC.

In this sample, this clonotype turned up a few times. The rearrangement links TRBV29-1 to TRBJ2-7; D may be TRBD2 (5 bases). This CDR3 has 12 residues. The V gene lost 2 bases and the J gene lost 3 bases, with 8 bases spanning the gap. From germline, CDR1 is SQVTM and CDR2 ANQGSEA. The CDR3 region is CSVELGVYEQYF. Written as DNA, the CDR3 is TGCAGCGTTGAACTGGGAGTCTACGAGCAGTACTTC.

This clonotype has a handful of counts. The V call is TRBV14, the J call TRBJ2-1, with 13 bases aligning to TRBD2. This CDR3 contains 15 residues. Germline values: CDR1 SGHDN, CDR2 FVKESK. Trimming at V came to 5 bases and at J to 8 bases, leaving 6 bases not matched to a gene. CDR3: CASSARTSGGHEQFF. CDR3 DNA: TGTGCCAGCAGCGCCCGGACTAGCGGGGGTCATGAGCAGTTCTTC.

V is TRBV3-1 and J is TRBJ2-1; the match to TRBD2 covers 12 bases. With V trimmed by 2 bases and J by 7 bases, 15 bases remained unmatched. Germline V gene data show CDR1 as LGHDT and CDR2 as YNNKEL (reference sequence). The CDR3 is made up of 19 amino acids. The CDR3 nucleotides are TGTGCCAGCAGCCAAAAGATTCGGACTAGCGGGGTTCCGAGGAATGAGCAGTTCTTC. Protein product: CASSQKIRTSGVPRNEQFF.

This rearrangement joins TRBV4-1 to TRBJ1-6; 7 nucleotides line up with TRBD1. V trimming: 0 bases; J trimming: 8 bases; junction bases outside the gene matches: 13. The germline V gene encodes CDR1 MGHRA and CDR2 YSYEKL. This CDR3 contains 18 residues. The CDR3 coding sequence is TGCGCCAGCAGCCAAGATCCCTACCGGGACAGTTTTGATTCACCCCTCCACTTT. Amino acids: CASSQDPYRDSFDSPLHF.

This clonotype occurred a few times. The chain carries TRBV20-1 and TRBJ1-4; maybe TRBD1 (5 bases). Between the trimmed V and J ends, which lost 7 bases and 6 bases, there was a span of 15 bases. This CDR3 region has 13 residues. Germline V gene lookup returns CDR1 DFQATT and CDR2 SNEGSKA (reference sequence). CDR3 sequence reads: CSGREGLDEKLFF. The CDR3 DNA reads as TGCAGTGGAAGGGAGGGGCTGGATGAAAAACTGTTTTTT.

This clonotype was seen at least ten times. The chain has TRBV2 and TRBJ2-3, with 9 bases aligning to TRBD1. The CDR3 covers 16 residues. Germline-derived CDR1 and CDR2 are SNHLY and FYNNEI. With 2 bases clipped from V and 2 bases from J, the junction kept 5 bases outside the gene matches. The DNA of the CDR3 is TGTGCCAGCAGTGAAAGGTGGACAGGGGACACAGATACGCAGTATTTT. Protein: CASSERWTGDTDTQYF.

The sample holds a few counts of this clonotype. Possible read error: a much larger clone is one base away. The chain recombines TRBV7-2 with TRBJ1-1; no clear D. The CDR3 is 11 amino acids. CDR1 is SGHTA and CDR2 is FQGNSA in the germline V gene. V was cut by 6 bases and J by 4 bases, with 6 bases left in between. This CDR3 reads CASRWGTEAFF. The CDR3 DNA reads as TGTGCCAGCAGATGGGGCACTGAAGCTTTCTTT.

The V and J genes are TRBV28 and TRBJ2-1, with a tentative D call TRBD2 (6 bases). Trimming shortened V by 5 bases and J by 10 bases, and 15 bases separated the two germline ends. CDR3 length equals 13 residues. Per the germline V gene, CDR1 is MDHEN and CDR2 is SYDVKM. CDR3 in amino acids: CASSPILAGEQFF. CDR3 coding DNA: TGTGCCAGCAGTCCCATACTAGCTGGGGAGCAGTTCTTC.

This clonotype showed up just a few times. V gene TRBV19 combines with J gene TRBJ2-1; 7 bases line up with TRBD1. This CDR3 is built from 15 residues. CDR1 and CDR2 (germline): LNHDA, SQIVND (reference sequence). V gave up 6 bases and J gave up 3 bases; unmatched junction bases: 8. The DNA of the CDR3 is TGTGCCAGTAGCCCTGGACAGGTTTTCTACAATGAGCAGTTCTTC. Amino acid sequence: CASSPGQVFYNEQFF.

This chain links TRBV6-6 with TRBJ2-5, with 7 nucleotides matching TRBD1. Germline V lookup: CDR1 MNHNY, CDR2 SVGAGI (reference sequence). V trimming: 6 bases; J trimming: 3 bases; junction bases outside the gene matches: 10. CDR3 length equals 15 residues. CDR3 region: CASSPSAGTEETQYF. The CDR3 region has the DNA TGTGCCAGCAGCCCAAGCGCCGGGACAGAAGAGACCCAGTACTTC.

This clonotype has a count of ten or more. The chain carries TRBV25-1 and TRBJ2-1, with 11 bases that match TRBD2. The CDR3 runs to 15 residues. CDR1 and CDR2 from the germline V gene are MGHDK and SYGVNS. The V gene end was trimmed by 4 bases and the J gene end by 6 bases; junction bases not matched to a gene: 5. The CDR3 nucleotides are TGTGCCAGCAGTGTGACTAGCGGGGTTCTCAATGAGCAGTTCTTC. Protein sequence: CASSVTSGVLNEQFF.

The V and J genes are TRBV13 and TRBJ2-5, with 12 bases that match TRBD1. V trimming: 5 bases; J trimming: 5 bases; junction bases outside the gene matches: 6. This CDR3 contains 15 residues. CDR1 is PRHDT and CDR2 is FYEKMQ in the germline V gene (reference sequence). CDR3 sequence (DNA): TGTGCCAGCAGCCCGGGACAGGGGGCGGGGGAGACCCAGTACTTC. Its translation: CASSPGQGAGETQYF.

The J gene is TRBJ1-1, the V gene TRBV15, with D uncertain. The CDR3 runs 14 residues. With 1 base removed from V and 5 bases from J, the gap between germline ends came to 11 bases. Germline V CDR1 and CDR2: LNHNV, YYDKDF (reference sequence). DNA for the CDR3: TGTGCCACCAGCAGAGTTGAGGGAGGAACTGAAGCTTTCTTT. It is translated as CATSRVEGGTEAFF. The full variable domain, with the rest looked up from reference TRBV15 and TRBJ1-1, is DAMVIQNPRYQVTQFGKPVTLSCSQTLNHNVMYWYQQKSSQAPKLLFHYYDKDFNNEADTPDNFQSRRPNTSFCFLDIRSPGLGDTAMYLCATSRVEGGTEAFFGQGTRLTVV.

Turning to this clonotype: A read error may explain this, as a much larger clone is one base away. The chain joins TRBV30 to TRBJ2-1; 11 bases agree with TRBD2. CDR1 and CDR2 (germline): GTSNPN, SVGIG (reference sequence). CDR3 length equals 18 residues. CDR3 residues: CAWSPLLRLAGYVNEQIF. In nucleotides, the CDR3 is TGTGCCTGGAGTCCCCTCCTAAGACTAGCGGGGTACGTCAATGAGCAGATCTTC.

The CDR3 loop is CASRHSNEQFF. CDR3 bases: TGTGCCAGCAGACACAGCAATGAGCAGTTCTTC. V and J are TRBV2 and TRBJ2-1; D not resolved. Trimming shortened V by 6 bases and J by 6 bases, and 6 bases separated the two germline ends. The CDR3 is 11 residues long. Germline values: CDR1 SNHLY, CDR2 FYNNEI.

CDR3 sequence (DNA): TGCAGTGCTCAACCACAGGGATCGAGCACTGAAGCTTTCTTT. This sequence encodes CSAQPQGSSTEAFF. The V and J genes are TRBV20-1 and TRBJ1-1; D may be TRBD1 (6 bases). The CDR3 is 14 residues long. The ends were cut back, 5 bases at V and 4 bases at J, with 17 bases in the middle. Germline values: CDR1 DFQATT, CDR2 SNEGSKA (reference sequence).